Sequencing of this TCR beta chain was carried out in a study of CD8 T cells in ankylosing spondylitis. General study results and limits: It was reported that disease-linked clones were significantly enriched in matched ankylosing spondylitis synovial fluid. Seemingly distinctive of ankylosing spondylitis blood was a TCR beta motif formed by eight highly homologous variants.

Germline CDR1 is PRHDT and CDR2 is FYEKMQ (reference sequence). Trimming removed 4 bases at V and 3 bases at J, with 12 bases between. CDR3 length equals 15 residues. TCRdb processed the 5' RACE reads anew with MiXCR; each CDR3 protein has one entry. Of around 94,000 distinct CDR3 sequences listed, 9% are singletons. Comment on this clonotype: The antigen is unknown.

Sequenced input: blood, either unsorted or a sorted T cell fraction (not recorded which). The sequence came from a male donor with ankylosing spondylitis. This chain connects TRBV13 to TRBJ2-2; the D gene is possibly TRBD1 (6 bases). The CDR3 is CASSSSGHHTGELFF. The CDR3 DNA reads TGTGCCAGCAGCTCGTCGGGACACCACACCGGGGAGCTGTTTTTT.